The 30 T cell receptor beta chains below come from one sample, sequenced in a study of identical twins. A single record per CDR3 protein comes from TCRdb applying MiXCR to the 5' RACE reads. The sample lists about 500,000 distinct CDR3 sequences, about 13% seen once, with approximately 0.9% in the top ten. These records were also assigned to another study, of yellow fever vaccine responses in identical twins.

Sample: CD4+ T cells sorted from blood. The receptors stem from a woman between 18 and 30 years old in good health.

This clonotype occurred a few times. V gene TRBV4-2 combines with J gene TRBJ2-1; 10 nucleotides line up with TRBD2. Trimming removed 0 bases from V and 4 bases from J; junction bases left unmatched: 3. Germline CDR1 LGHNA, CDR2 YNFKEQ. The CDR3 is 16 residues long. CDR3 coding DNA: TGTGCCAGCAGCCAAGATCCTAGCGGGGGTTACAATGAGCAGTTCTTC. Encoded protein: CASSQDPSGGYNEQFF.

The chain has TRBV5-1 and TRBJ2-3, with D tentatively TRBD1 or TRBD2 (5 bases each). The CDR3 extends over 15 amino acids. Germline loops: CDR1 SGHRS, CDR2 YFSETQ. Trimming stripped 3 bases from V and 4 bases from J, with 15 bases between. CDR3 DNA sequence: TGCGCCAGCAGCTACGGGACCCAGAGCGCAGATACGCAGTATTTT. This codes for CASSYGTQSADTQYF. Filled out from reference TRBV5-1 and TRBJ2-3, the complete variable domain reads KAGVTQTPRYLIKTRGQQVTLSCSPISGHRSVSWYQQTPGQGLQFLFEYFSETQRNKGNFPGRFSGRQFSNSRSEMNVSTLELGDSALYLCASSYGTQSADTQYFGPGTRLTVL.

The J gene is TRBJ1-2, the V gene TRBV28; D gene uncertain. Germline V gene sequence: CDR1 MDHEN, CDR2 SYDVKM. Deletions cut 7 bases from V and 4 bases from J, with 19 bases between. CDR3 size: 15 residues. As DNA, the CDR3 is TGTGCCAGCACCCGACTCCGGGATCCGATCTATGGCTACACCTTC. Its translation is CASTRLRDPIYGYTF.

V gene TRBV3-1 combines with J gene TRBJ2-7, with 10 bases aligning to TRBD2. Germline CDR1 is LGHDT and CDR2 is YNNKEL (reference sequence). This CDR3 region has 18 residues. The junction had 12 bases not matched to a gene; V was cut back by 1 base and J by 3 bases. As DNA, the CDR3 is TGTGCCAGCAGCCAAGCTTTCCCCAGCGGGGGGGCATTCTACGAGCAGTACTTC. The encoded protein is CASSQAFPSGGAFYEQYF.

The chain uses TRBV7-9 and TRBJ1-1, with D hard to call. The V gene's germline CDR1 is SEHNR and CDR2 FQNEAQ (reference sequence). The CDR3 sequence is 14 residues long. V was pared by 5 bases and J by 0 bases, with 10 bases between. CDR3 nucleotide sequence: TGTGCCAGCAGCATCGCAGAAATGAACACTGAAGCTTTCTTT. It specifies CASSIAEMNTEAFF. Using reference TRBV7-9 and TRBJ1-1 for the parts outside the CDR3, the full variable domain is DTGVSQNPRHKITKRGQNVTFRCDPISEHNRLYWYRQTLGQGPEFLTYFQNEAQLEKSRLLSDRFSAERPKGSFSTLEIQRTEQGDSAMYLCASSIAEMNTEAFFGQGTRLTVV.

This clonotype has a count of ten or more. This chain joins TRBV3-1 and TRBJ2-7; D unresolved. The CDR3 consists of 12 residues. Trimming stripped 2 bases from V and 5 bases from J, with 7 bases between. CDR1 LGHDT and CDR2 YNNKEL come from the germline V gene (reference sequence). The CDR3 protein is CASSQKVHEQYF. The DNA of the CDR3 is TGTGCCAGCAGCCAAAAGGTCCACGAGCAGTACTTC.

This clonotype was counted between two and nine times. The chain joins TRBV19 to TRBJ2-5; 8 bases fit TRBD1. This CDR3 spans 14 amino acids. After removal of 3 bases from V and 1 base from J, the junction contained 1 base not matched to a gene. Germline CDR1 reads LNHDA; CDR2 reads SQIVND (reference sequence). The CDR3 DNA reads TGTGCCAGTAGTATCGGACAGGGCCAAGAGACCCAGTACTTC. Translating gives CASSIGQGQETQYF.

The chain carries TRBV4-3 and TRBJ2-5, with 10 nucleotides matching TRBD2. This CDR3 spans 18 amino acids. J lost 4 bases, V lost 0 bases, and 11 bases had no gene match. CDR1 is LGHNA and CDR2 is YSLEER in the germline V gene. Written as DNA, the CDR3 is TGCGCCAGCAGCCAAGAGGCTAGCGGGAGCATTGCGGTAGAGACCCAGTACTTC. Translation: CASSQEASGSIAVETQYF.

The V call is TRBV24-1, the J call TRBJ2-6, with D possibly matching TRBD1 (6 bases). The CDR3 has 13 amino acids. V lost 9 bases and J lost 1, with 6 bases in between. The germline V gene has CDR1 KGHDR and CDR2 SFDVKD. The CDR3, as DNA: TGTGCCACCGGGACATCTGGGGCCAACGTCCTGACTTTC. Encoded protein: CATGTSGANVLTF.

In its sample, this clonotype was seen a few times. The gene calls are TRBV6-2 or TRBV6-3 and TRBJ2-1; D may be TRBD1 (6 bases). Per the germline V gene, CDR1 is MNHEY and CDR2 is SVGEGT. This CDR3 spans 16 amino acids. V lost 0 bases and J lost 4, with 13 bases in between. CDR3 DNA sequence: TGTGCCAGCAGTTACTCGTTTCAGGGGAAATACAATGAGCAGTTCTTC. It yields the protein CASSYSFQGKYNEQFF.

The chain recombines TRBV4-2 with TRBJ2-1; D perhaps matches TRBD2 (5 bases). V shed 0 bases and J shed 0 bases, with 12 bases lying between them. The CDR3 totals 17 residues. Germline V gene data show CDR1 as LGHNA and CDR2 as YNFKEQ. CDR3 bases: TGTGCCAGCAGCCAAGAGGCTCTAGGGAGCTCCTACAATGAGCAGTTCTTC. Its protein product is CASSQEALGSSYNEQFF.

This clonotype has ten or more counts. The chain has TRBV12-3 or TRBV12-4 and TRBJ2-5; perhaps TRBD2 as D (6 bases). V dropped 3 bases and J dropped 5 bases, with 10 bases sitting between them. The CDR3 length is 13 residues. The CDR3 loop is CASSLFSGETQYF. The CDR3 DNA reads TGTGCCAGCAGTTTGTTTAGCGGCGAGACCCAGTACTTC.

V usage is TRBV12-3 or TRBV12-4 and J usage is TRBJ2-1, with 9 bases identical to TRBD1. V gave up 5 bases and J gave up 2 bases; unmatched junction bases: 13. CDR3 size: 18 residues. CDR3 coding DNA: TGTGCCAGCAGTAGCGGGACAGGGACTATACTACCCTACAATGAGCAGTTCTTC. Its protein is CASSSGTGTILPYNEQFF.

The chain links TRBV12-1 to TRBJ2-3; the table gives TRBD2 as D, unverified against the DNA. TRBV12-1 is a listed pseudogene. CDR3 length equals 16 residues. The DNA of the CDR3 is TGTGCCAGCAGCTTTGCACTAGCGGGGCGCACAGATACGCAGTATTTT. Translated: CASSFALAGRTDTQYF.

CDR3: CSARGRTGDYTGELFF. The CDR3 DNA reads as TGCAGTGCTAGAGGCCGGACAGGGGATTACACCGGGGAGCTGTTTTTT. V usage is TRBV20-1 and J usage is TRBJ2-2, with 9 positions matching TRBD1. Germline V CDR1 and CDR2: DFQATT, SNEGSKA (reference sequence). This CDR3 is 16 amino acids long. V gave up 1 base and J gave up 3 bases; unmatched junction bases: 6.

The chain is built from TRBV29-1 and TRBJ2-1; D is ambiguous. CDR1 is SQVTM, CDR2 ANQGSEA, per germline. The CDR3 spans 15 residues. V was shortened by 0 bases and J by 6 bases, with 15 bases between the two germline ends. CDR3 DNA: TGCAGCGTTGAAGATGGAATAGGATTCCTCAATGAGCAGTTCTTC. Its protein product is CSVEDGIGFLNEQFF.

The genes are TRBV7-2 and TRBJ2-5; D might be TRBD1 (6 bases). The CDR3 is made up of 13 amino acids. The germline V gene has CDR1 SGHTA and CDR2 FQGNSA. Trimming shortened V by 5 bases and J by 3 bases, and 10 bases separated the two germline ends. The CDR3 is CASSPQGKETQYF. The CDR3 region has the DNA TGTGCCAGCAGCCCGCAGGGGAAAGAGACCCAGTACTTC.

The table lists this clonotype with a few counts. The chain employs TRBV28 and TRBJ1-4; unclear D gene. V shed 2 bases and J shed 10 bases, with 20 bases lying between them. Germline-derived CDR1 and CDR2 are MDHEN and SYDVKM. The CDR3 loop spans 16 amino acids. The CDR3 loop reads CASSLVEGSGFGKLFF. DNA of the CDR3: TGTGCCAGCAGTTTAGTCGAGGGCTCCGGGTTTGGAAAACTGTTTTTT. The complete variable domain, with remaining parts taken from reference TRBV28 and TRBJ1-4, reads DVKVTQSSRYLVKRTGEKVFLECVQDMDHENMFWYRQDPGLGLRLIYFSYDVKMKEKGDIPEGYSVSREKKERFSLILESASTNQTSMYLCASSLVEGSGFGKLFFGSGTQLSVL.

This clonotype appeared a few times. The V gene is TRBV5-1, the J gene TRBJ2-3; 9 nucleotides line up with TRBD2. This CDR3 comprises 17 residues. Losses at the gene ends were 0 bases for V and 0 bases for J; bases not matched to a gene: 5. Germline V gene data show CDR1 as SGHRS and CDR2 as YFSETQ. For the CDR3, the DNA is TGCGCCAGCAGCTTGGCCCTAGCGGGGAGCAGCACAGATACGCAGTATTTT. Translating gives CASSLALAGSSTDTQYF.

This clonotype came up many times. This chain connects TRBV30 to TRBJ1-3, with D maybe TRBD1 (6 bases). This CDR3 contains 14 residues. V lost 3 bases and J lost 4, with 13 bases in between. Per germline, CDR1 GTSNPN and CDR2 SVGIG (reference sequence). The CDR3 DNA reads as TGTGCCTGGAGAGATACAGGGACCGGAAACACCATATATTTT. Translated, it gives CAWRDTGTGNTIYF.

The rearrangement links TRBV5-1 to TRBJ2-3; TRBD1 is a possible D gene (5 bases). Trimming cost V 7 bases and J 2 bases, with 14 bases left between them. In germline, CDR1 is SGHRS, CDR2 YFSETQ. The CDR3 is made up of 14 amino acids. The chain's CDR3 is CASGPGQTTDTQYF. CDR3 coding DNA: TGCGCCAGCGGGCCCGGACAAACCACAGATACGCAGTATTTT.

This clonotype was observed a handful of times. The chain recombines TRBV20-1 with TRBJ2-1; D unresolved. The CDR3 runs 11 residues. V lost 3 bases and J lost 7, with 7 bases in between. Per germline, CDR1 DFQATT and CDR2 SNEGSKA (reference sequence). CDR3 coding DNA: TGCAGTGCTAGTATATATAATGAGCAGTTCTTC. This encodes CSASIYNEQFF.

The J gene is TRBJ2-7, the V gene TRBV7-2; 11 nucleotides align to TRBD1. Germline values: CDR1 SGHTA, CDR2 FQGNSA. Unmatched junction bases numbered 10, after V lost 5 bases and J lost 7 bases. This CDR3 is 15 amino acids long. This chain's CDR3 is CASSEAGTGGREQYF. CDR3 nucleotide sequence: TGTGCCAGCAGCGAGGCCGGGACAGGGGGTCGAGAGCAGTACTTC.

This clonotype was picked up a small number of times. J is TRBJ2-3 and V is TRBV6-4; a possible D gene is TRBD1 (5 bases). Germline V gives CDR1 MRHNA, CDR2 SNTAGT. The CDR3 is 15 amino acids. Trimming pared 0 bases from V and 1 base from J, leaving 8 bases between. The CDR3 DNA reads TGTGCCAGCAGTGACTCGTGGGGCCGCACAGATACGCAGTATTTT. This encodes CASSDSWGRTDTQYF.

V and J are TRBV5-1 and TRBJ2-5; 7 positions match TRBD2. The CDR3 runs 13 residues. V lost 7 bases to trimming and J lost 4 bases; unmatched junction nucleotides: 7. Germline V lookup: CDR1 SGHRS, CDR2 YFSETQ. CDR3: CASFPTGGETQYF. In DNA form, the CDR3 reads TGCGCCAGCTTCCCTACGGGGGGAGAGACCCAGTACTTC.

The rearrangement uses TRBV6-4 and TRBJ2-3; 12 nucleotides match TRBD2. The V segment lost 4 bases and the J segment 2 bases; nucleotides outside the gene matches: 4. This CDR3 has 16 amino acids. Germline assignment: CDR1 MRHNA and CDR2 SNTAGT. CDR3 residues: CASSALAGGPTDTQYF. CDR3 nucleotide sequence: TGTGCCAGCAGTGCGCTAGCGGGAGGGCCCACAGATACGCAGTATTTT.

In its sample, this clonotype was seen many times. V usage is TRBV5-1 and J usage is TRBJ2-2, with TRBD1 matching 8 bases. The CDR3 is 14 residues long. Germline assignment: CDR1 SGHRS and CDR2 YFSETQ. Germline trimming cut 7 bases from V and 2 bases from J; bases unmatched to any gene: 4. CDR3 amino acids: CASGGQGNTGELFF. The CDR3 DNA reads TGCGCCAGCGGAGGACAGGGTAACACCGGGGAGCTGTTTTTT.

This chain links TRBV24-1 with TRBJ2-1; the D is unclear. The germline V and J ends were trimmed by 0 bases and 1 base, with 9 bases remaining between them. The CDR3 contains 16 residues. From germline, CDR1 is KGHDR and CDR2 SFDVKD. This chain's CDR3 is CATSDLNPGSYNEQFF. DNA of the CDR3: TGTGCCACCAGTGATTTGAATCCGGGTTCCTACAATGAGCAGTTCTTC.

Ten or more counts support this clonotype. J is TRBJ2-1 and V is TRBV9, with 9 bases lining up with TRBD2. The V and J ends lost 6 bases and 1 base, in that order; junction bases with no gene match: 20. This CDR3 is built from 20 residues. The germline V gene encodes CDR1 SGDLS and CDR2 YYNGEE. CDR3 bases: TGTGCCAGCACCCACCCGACTAGCGGACGAACGAGGGATTCCTACAATGAGCAGTTCTTC. Protein sequence: CASTHPTSGRTRDSYNEQFF.

This clonotype was picked up a small number of times. V usage is TRBV29-1 and J usage is TRBJ2-7; TRBD2 matches 8 bases. With 4 bases clipped from V and 0 bases from J, the junction kept 8 bases outside the gene matches. Germline values: CDR1 SQVTM, CDR2 ANQGSEA. The CDR3 has 15 amino acids. The DNA of the CDR3 is TGCAGCGTTGCTGCCGGGGCGGGGGGCTCCTACGAGCAGTACTTC. Its translation is CSVAAGAGGSYEQYF.